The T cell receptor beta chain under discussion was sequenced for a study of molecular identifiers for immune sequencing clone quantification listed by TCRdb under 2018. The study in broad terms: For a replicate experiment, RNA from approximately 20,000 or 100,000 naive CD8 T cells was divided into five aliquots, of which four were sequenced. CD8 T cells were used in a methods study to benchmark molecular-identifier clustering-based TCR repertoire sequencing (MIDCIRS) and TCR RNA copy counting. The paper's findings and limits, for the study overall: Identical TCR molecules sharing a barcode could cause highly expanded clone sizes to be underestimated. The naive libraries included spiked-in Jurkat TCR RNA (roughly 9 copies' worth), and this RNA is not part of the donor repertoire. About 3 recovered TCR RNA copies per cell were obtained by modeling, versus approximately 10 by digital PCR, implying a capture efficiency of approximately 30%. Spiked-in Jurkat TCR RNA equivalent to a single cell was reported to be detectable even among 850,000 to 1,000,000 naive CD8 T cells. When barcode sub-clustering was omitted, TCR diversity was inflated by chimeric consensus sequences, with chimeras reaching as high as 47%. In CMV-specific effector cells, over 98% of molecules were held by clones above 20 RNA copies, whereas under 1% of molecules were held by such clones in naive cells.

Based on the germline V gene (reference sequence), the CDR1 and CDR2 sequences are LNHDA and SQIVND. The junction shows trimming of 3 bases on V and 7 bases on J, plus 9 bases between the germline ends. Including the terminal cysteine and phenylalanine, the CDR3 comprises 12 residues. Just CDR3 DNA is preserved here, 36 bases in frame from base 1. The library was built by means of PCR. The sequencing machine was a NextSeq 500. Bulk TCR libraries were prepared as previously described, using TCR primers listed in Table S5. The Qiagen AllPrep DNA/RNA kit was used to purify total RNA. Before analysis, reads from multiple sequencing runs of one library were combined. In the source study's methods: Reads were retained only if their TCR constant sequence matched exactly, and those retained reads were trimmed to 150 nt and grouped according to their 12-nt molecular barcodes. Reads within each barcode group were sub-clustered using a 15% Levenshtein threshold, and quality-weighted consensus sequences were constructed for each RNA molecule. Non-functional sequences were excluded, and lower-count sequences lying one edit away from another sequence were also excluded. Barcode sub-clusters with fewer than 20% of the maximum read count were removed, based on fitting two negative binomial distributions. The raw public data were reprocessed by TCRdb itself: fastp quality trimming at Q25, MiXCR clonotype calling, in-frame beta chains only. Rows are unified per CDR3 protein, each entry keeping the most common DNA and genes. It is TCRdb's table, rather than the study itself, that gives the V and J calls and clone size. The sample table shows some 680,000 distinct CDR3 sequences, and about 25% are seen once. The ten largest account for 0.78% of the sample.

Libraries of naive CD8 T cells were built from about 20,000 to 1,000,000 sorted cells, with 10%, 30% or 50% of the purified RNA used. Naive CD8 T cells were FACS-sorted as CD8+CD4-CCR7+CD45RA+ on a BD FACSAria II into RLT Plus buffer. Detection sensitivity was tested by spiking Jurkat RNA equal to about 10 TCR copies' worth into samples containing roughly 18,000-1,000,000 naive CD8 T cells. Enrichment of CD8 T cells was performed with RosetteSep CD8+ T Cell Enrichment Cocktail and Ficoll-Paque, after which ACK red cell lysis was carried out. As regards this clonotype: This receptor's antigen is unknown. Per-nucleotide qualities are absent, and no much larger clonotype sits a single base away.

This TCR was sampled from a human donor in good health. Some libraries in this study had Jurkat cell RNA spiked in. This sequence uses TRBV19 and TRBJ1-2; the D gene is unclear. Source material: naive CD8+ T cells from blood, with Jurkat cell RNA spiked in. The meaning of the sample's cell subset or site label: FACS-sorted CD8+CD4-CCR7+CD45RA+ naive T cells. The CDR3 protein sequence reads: CASSIGSVGYTF. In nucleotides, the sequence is TGTGCCAGTAGTATTGGTTCGGTTGGCTACACCTTC.